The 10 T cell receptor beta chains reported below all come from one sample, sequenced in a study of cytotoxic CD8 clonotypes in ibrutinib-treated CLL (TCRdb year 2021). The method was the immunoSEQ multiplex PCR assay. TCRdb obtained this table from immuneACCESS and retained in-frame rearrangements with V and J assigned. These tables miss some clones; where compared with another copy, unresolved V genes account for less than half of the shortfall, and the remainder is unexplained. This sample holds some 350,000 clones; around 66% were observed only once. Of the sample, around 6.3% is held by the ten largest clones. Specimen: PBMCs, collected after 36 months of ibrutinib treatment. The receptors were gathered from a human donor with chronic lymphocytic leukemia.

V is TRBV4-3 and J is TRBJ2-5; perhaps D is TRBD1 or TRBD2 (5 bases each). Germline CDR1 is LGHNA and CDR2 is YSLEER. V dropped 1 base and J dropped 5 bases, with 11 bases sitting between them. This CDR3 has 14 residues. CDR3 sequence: CASSQAGGQETQYF. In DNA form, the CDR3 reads TGCGCCAGCAGCCAAGCTGGGGGTCAGGAGACCCAGTACTTC.

The CDR3 protein is CASSLVRAGPEAFF. The CDR3 nucleotides read TGCGCCAGCAGCTTGGTTAGGGCGGGTCCTGAAGCTTTCTTT. The chain carries TRBV5-1 and TRBJ1-1; no definite D call. V gave up 0 bases and J gave up 6 bases, with 12 bases separating them. Germline V gene data show CDR1 as SGHRS and CDR2 as YFSETQ. This CDR3 spans 14 amino acids.

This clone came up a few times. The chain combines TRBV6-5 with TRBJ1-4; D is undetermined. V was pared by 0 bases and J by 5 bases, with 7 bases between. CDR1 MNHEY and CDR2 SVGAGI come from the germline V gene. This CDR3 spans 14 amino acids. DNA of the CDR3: TGTGCCAGCAGTTACTCGCTGGGAAATGAAAAACTGTTTTTT. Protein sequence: CASSYSLGNEKLFF.

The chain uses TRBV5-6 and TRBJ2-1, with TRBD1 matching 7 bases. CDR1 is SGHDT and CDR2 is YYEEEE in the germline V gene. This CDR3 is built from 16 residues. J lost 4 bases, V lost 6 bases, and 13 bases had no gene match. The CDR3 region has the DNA TGTGCCAGCACCAACCTAGGACAGGTCGCATACAATGAGCAGTTCTTC. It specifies CASTNLGQVAYNEQFF. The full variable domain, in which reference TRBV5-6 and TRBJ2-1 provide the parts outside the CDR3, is DAGVTQSPTHLIKTRGQQVTLRCSPKSGHDTVSWYQQALGQGPQFIFQYYEEEERQRGNFPDRFSGHQFPNYSSELNVNALLLGDSALYLCASTNLGQVAYNEQFFGPGTRLTVL.

CDR3 DNA sequence: TGTGCCAGCAGCCCCTTGGGCGGGAGGGGAATCGAGACCCAGTACTTC. Its protein is CASSPLGGRGIETQYF. This chain connects TRBV5-6 to TRBJ2-5; 9 bases fit TRBD2. Germline V gene sequence: CDR1 SGHDT, CDR2 YYEEEE. The J segment lost 5 bases and the V segment lost 4 bases, leaving 12 bases of the junction unmatched. The CDR3 is 16 amino acids.

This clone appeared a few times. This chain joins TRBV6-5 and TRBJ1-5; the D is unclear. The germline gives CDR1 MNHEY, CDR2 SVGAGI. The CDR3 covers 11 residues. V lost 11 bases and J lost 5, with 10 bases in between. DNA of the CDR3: TGTGCCGCTGGAGGGCATCAGCCCCAGCATTTT. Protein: CAAGGHQPQHF.

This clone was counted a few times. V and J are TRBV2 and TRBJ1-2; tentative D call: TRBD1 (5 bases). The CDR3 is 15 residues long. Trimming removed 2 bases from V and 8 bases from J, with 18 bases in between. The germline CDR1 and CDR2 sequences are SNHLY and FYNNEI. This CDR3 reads CASSESHTGVRGYTF. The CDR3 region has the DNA TGTGCCAGCAGTGAATCCCATACGGGGGTGCGGGGCTACACCTTC. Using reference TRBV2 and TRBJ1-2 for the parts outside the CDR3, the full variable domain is EPEVTQTPSHQVTQMGQEVILRCVPISNHLYFYWYRQILGQKVEFLVSFYNNEISEKSEIFDDQFSVERPDGSNFTLKIRSTKLEDSAMYFCASSESHTGVRGYTFGSGTRLTVV.

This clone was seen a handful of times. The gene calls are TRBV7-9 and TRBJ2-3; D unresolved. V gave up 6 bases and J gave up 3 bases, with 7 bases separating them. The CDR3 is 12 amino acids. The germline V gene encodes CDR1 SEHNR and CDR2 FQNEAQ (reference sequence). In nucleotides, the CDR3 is TGTGCCAGCAGGCTTGGAACAGATACGCAGTATTTT. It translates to CASRLGTDTQYF.

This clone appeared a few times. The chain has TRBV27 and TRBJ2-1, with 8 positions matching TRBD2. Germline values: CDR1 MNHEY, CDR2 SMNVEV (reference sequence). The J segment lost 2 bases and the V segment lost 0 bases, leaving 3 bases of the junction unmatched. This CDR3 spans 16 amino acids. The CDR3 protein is CASSLSPGGTYNEQFF. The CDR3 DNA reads TGTGCCAGCAGTTTATCTCCGGGGGGGACCTACAATGAGCAGTTCTTC.

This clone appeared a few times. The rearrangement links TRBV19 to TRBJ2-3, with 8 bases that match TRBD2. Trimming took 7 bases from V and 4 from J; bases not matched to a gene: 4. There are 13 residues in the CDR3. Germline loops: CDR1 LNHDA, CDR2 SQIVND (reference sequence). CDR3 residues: CASTEGLADTQYF. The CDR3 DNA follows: TGTGCCAGTACCGAGGGACTAGCAGATACGCAGTATTTT.